These T cell receptor beta chains were read from a single sample in a study of shared clonotypes between healthy human individuals. This table comes from immunoSEQ multiplex PCR, and its TCRdb copy is limited to in-frame clones, with some not included. This table holds about 1.5 million clones, around 97% found once. Input material: naive CD4+ T cells sorted from blood. These receptors were collected from a man aged 25 to 40 in good health. Each CDR3 is given with its conserved first and last residue. The D gene is left open where the match is weak. Size is stated for part of the rows, as once, few or many counts, or as a class when the clone is expanded.

d_gene: .
abundance: few
j_gene: TRBJ1-5
v_gene: TRBV7-7
CDR3nt: TGTGCCAGCAGCTTAGTGGGGGGTAGCAGCAATCAGCCCCAGCATTTT
CDR3aa: CASSLVGGSSNQPQHF

d_gene: TRBD2
abundance: once
j_gene: TRBJ2-1
v_gene: TRBV28
CDR3nt: TGTGCCAGCAGTCAATTTAGCGGGAGCGGGTATGGGCAGTTCTTC
CDR3aa: CASSQFSGSGYGQFF

d_gene: TRBD2
abundance: .
j_gene: TRBJ2-2
v_gene: TRBV5-1
CDR3nt: TGCGCCAGCAGCCTGAGGACTAGCGGAAACACCGGGGAGCTGTTTTTT
CDR3aa: CASSLRTSGNTGELFF

d_gene: TRBD1
abundance: .
j_gene: TRBJ2-1
v_gene: TRBV19
CDR3nt: TGTGCCAGTAACCCGACAGGGGAGTCCTACAATGAGCAGTTCTTC
CDR3aa: CASNPTGESYNEQFF

d_gene: TRBD2
abundance: .
j_gene: TRBJ2-4
v_gene: TRBV19
CDR3nt: TGTGCCAGCGGGACTAGCGGGAAGGAAAACATTCAGTACTTC
CDR3aa: CASGTSGKENIQYF

d_gene: .
abundance: .
j_gene: TRBJ2-3
v_gene: TRBV15
CDR3nt: TGTGCCACCAGCAGCAGGAGCGCATCTAGCACAGATACGCAGTATTTT
CDR3aa: CATSSRSASSTDTQYF

d_gene: .
abundance: once
j_gene: TRBJ2-7
v_gene: TRBV5-1
CDR3nt: TGCGCCAGCAGCTTAAGAAGTAGAAGAGACGAGCAGTACTTC
CDR3aa: CASSLRSRRDEQYF

d_gene: .
abundance: .
j_gene: TRBJ1-1
v_gene: TRBV7-2
CDR3nt: TGTGCCAGCAGCCCTGGTTGGAACACTGAAGCTTTCTTT
CDR3aa: CASSPGWNTEAFF

d_gene: TRBD2
abundance: .
j_gene: TRBJ2-3
v_gene: TRBV27
CDR3nt: TGTGCCAGCAGCCGATTCTCACTAGCGGGTATCCCAGATACGCAGTATTTT
CDR3aa: CASSRFSLAGIPDTQYF

d_gene: TRBD1
abundance: .
j_gene: TRBJ2-1
v_gene: TRBV10-2
CDR3nt: TGCGCCAGCACCAGACAGGGCTATGAGCAGTTCTTC
CDR3aa: CASTRQGYEQFF

d_gene: .
abundance: .
j_gene: TRBJ1-2
v_gene: TRBV25-1
CDR3nt: TGTGCCAGCAGTGAAGAGCCCCTGGGGGAAGGCTACACCTTC
CDR3aa: CASSEEPLGEGYTF

d_gene: .
abundance: .
j_gene: TRBJ1-5
v_gene: TRBV28
CDR3nt: TGTGCCAGCAATGCACAGGGAGGTGACGGTCTGCCCCAGCATTTT
CDR3aa: CASNAQGGDGLPQHF

d_gene: .
abundance: .
j_gene: TRBJ2-3
v_gene: TRBV7-9
CDR3nt: TGTGCCAGCAGCTTAGGGTTCACAGGTAGCACAGATACGCAGTATTTT
CDR3aa: CASSLGFTGSTDTQYF

d_gene: TRBD2
abundance: .
j_gene: TRBJ2-1
v_gene: TRBV28
CDR3nt: TGTGCCAGCAGTTTCATTGCGGGAGGGCCGGGTGAGCAGTTCTTC
CDR3aa: CASSFIAGGPGEQFF

d_gene: TRBD2
abundance: .
j_gene: TRBJ2-7
v_gene: TRBV7-9
CDR3nt: TGTGCCAGCAGCCCCTCGGGGGGACGCGAGCAGTACTTC
CDR3aa: CASSPSGGREQYF

d_gene: .
abundance: .
j_gene: TRBJ2-5
v_gene: TRBV5-1
CDR3nt: TGCGCCAGCAGCTTCCAATGGGGTTGGCCAAAAGAGACCCAGTACTTC
CDR3aa: CASSFQWGWPKETQYF

d_gene: TRBD1
abundance: .
j_gene: TRBJ2-1
v_gene: TRBV6-5
CDR3nt: TGTGCCAGCAGTTCTTGGACAGGTCTCAGGAATGAGCAGTTCTTC
CDR3aa: CASSSWTGLRNEQFF

d_gene: .
abundance: .
j_gene: TRBJ2-3
v_gene: TRBV6-5
CDR3nt: TGTGCCAGCAGTTACGGGGGCCTAGACACAGATACGCAGTATTTT
CDR3aa: CASSYGGLDTDTQYF

d_gene: TRBD2
abundance: .
j_gene: TRBJ2-7
v_gene: TRBV27
CDR3nt: TGTGCCAGCAGTTTACTAGCGGGAGGCCCATCCTACGAGCAGTACTTC
CDR3aa: CASSLLAGGPSYEQYF

d_gene: .
abundance: .
j_gene: TRBJ2-7
v_gene: TRBV27
CDR3nt: TGTGCCAGCAGTACGGGGATAAGGGTGGGCGAGCAGTACTTC
CDR3aa: CASSTGIRVGEQYF

d_gene: TRBD2
abundance: once
j_gene: TRBJ2-1
v_gene: TRBV27
CDR3nt: TGTGCCAGCAGTACCCGGACTAGCGGGTACAATGAGCAGTTCTTC
CDR3aa: CASSTRTSGYNEQFF

d_gene: TRBD1
abundance: .
j_gene: TRBJ2-1
v_gene: TRBV13
CDR3nt: TGTGCCAGCAGCGGCCGGGACAGGGTTTACAATGAGCAGTTCTTC
CDR3aa: CASSGRDRVYNEQFF

d_gene: TRBD1
abundance: .
j_gene: TRBJ2-1
v_gene: TRBV5-1
CDR3nt: TGCGCCAGCAGCTTAATCCCTGATATTTCGGACAGGGTTCCGAGCTCCTACAATGAGCAGTTCTTC
CDR3aa: CASSLIPDISDRVPSSYNEQFF

d_gene: .
abundance: .
j_gene: TRBJ1-5
v_gene: TRBV10-3
CDR3nt: TGTGCCAGCGGCCCGTCAAATCAGCCCCAGCATTTT
CDR3aa: CASGPSNQPQHF

d_gene: .
abundance: .
j_gene: TRBJ2-1
v_gene: TRBV19
CDR3nt: TGTGCCAGTAGTTCCGCTAGCTTGGGTTACAATGAGCAGTTCTTC
CDR3aa: CASSSASLGYNEQFF

d_gene: .
abundance: .
j_gene: TRBJ2-3
v_gene: TRBV5-1
CDR3nt: TGCGCCAGCAGCTTGACCCCGGACGAAAGAGATACGCAGTATTTT
CDR3aa: CASSLTPDERDTQYF

d_gene: .
abundance: .
j_gene: TRBJ2-5
v_gene: TRBV2
CDR3nt: TGTGCCAGCAGTGAAGCGCTGGGGGGTCGGCGAGAGACCCAGTACTTC
CDR3aa: CASSEALGGRRETQYF

d_gene: .
abundance: once
j_gene: TRBJ1-2
v_gene: TRBV19
CDR3nt: TGTGCCAGTAGTATAGCCCCGGAGTTCTTC
CDR3aa: CASSIAPEFF

d_gene: .
abundance: .
j_gene: TRBJ2-1
v_gene: TRBV27
CDR3nt: TGTGCCAGCAGTCCCAGGTGGGCCCCGATGCCCAGCGGAGGGAATGAGCAGTTCTTC
CDR3aa: CASSPRWAPMPSGGNEQFF

d_gene: .
abundance: .
j_gene: TRBJ2-7
v_gene: TRBV4-3
CDR3nt: TGCGCCAGCAGCCAAGGTGGGGGCGCGATCTACGAGCAGTACTTC
CDR3aa: CASSQGGGAIYEQYF

d_gene: .
abundance: .
j_gene: TRBJ2-2
v_gene: TRBV10-1
CDR3nt: TGCGCCAGCAGGCGGGAACTCACCGGGGAGCTGTTTTTT
CDR3aa: CASRRELTGELFF

d_gene: .
abundance: .
j_gene: TRBJ2-6
v_gene: TRBV5-4
CDR3nt: TGTGCCAGCAGCTTGGCCAGCTCTGGGGCCAACGTCCTGACTTTC
CDR3aa: CASSLASSGANVLTF

d_gene: .
abundance: .
j_gene: TRBJ2-7
v_gene: TRBV27
CDR3nt: TGTGCCAGCAGTTCTTGGGGCGGAGGCTACGAGCAGTACTTC
CDR3aa: CASSSWGGGYEQYF

d_gene: .
abundance: .
j_gene: TRBJ2-6
v_gene: TRBV15
CDR3nt: TGTGCCACCAGCAGAGATAGGCGCTCTGGGGCCAACGTCCTGACTTTC
CDR3aa: CATSRDRRSGANVLTF

d_gene: .
abundance: .
j_gene: TRBJ2-2
v_gene: TRBV5-5
CDR3nt: TGTGCCAGCAGCTTCTGGGGGCAGGGGACCGGGGAGCTGTTTTTT
CDR3aa: CASSFWGQGTGELFF

d_gene: .
abundance: .
j_gene: TRBJ1-2
v_gene: TRBV5-1
CDR3nt: TGCGCCAGCAGCTTGATCGTGGATCCCGGGTATGGCTACACCTTC
CDR3aa: CASSLIVDPGYGYTF

d_gene: .
abundance: .
j_gene: TRBJ2-5
v_gene: TRBV19
CDR3nt: TGTGCCAGTAGTATAGGGCGGGGTACAGAGACCCAGTACTTC
CDR3aa: CASSIGRGTETQYF

d_gene: .
abundance: once
j_gene: TRBJ1-4
v_gene: TRBV30
CDR3nt: TGTGCCTGGAGTTTGGGGATCGCTGAAAAACTGTTTTTT
CDR3aa: CAWSLGIAEKLFF

d_gene: .
abundance: .
j_gene: TRBJ2-3
v_gene: TRBV6-1
CDR3nt: TGTGCCAGCAGTGAAGAGGGTCCTAGCACAGATACGCAGTATTTT
CDR3aa: CASSEEGPSTDTQYF

d_gene: TRBD1
abundance: .
j_gene: TRBJ2-1
v_gene: TRBV9
CDR3nt: TGTGCCAGCAGTAGGGGACAGACAAATGGCAATGAGCAGTTCTTC
CDR3aa: CASSRGQTNGNEQFF